This entry lists 26 T cell receptor beta chains sequenced from one sample in a study of CD8+ T cells in alopecia areata (dated by TCRdb to the late 2010s). Libraries were constructed by the immunoSEQ multiplex PCR assay. RNA was extracted from all samples and reverse transcribed into cDNA, which served as template for TCR sequencing. Not all clones reach the TCRdb copy of this immuneACCESS table, which keeps in-frame sequences only. Checked studies attribute under half of the gap to unresolved V genes and leave the rest unexplained. The sample table lists roughly 200,000 clones, about 56% of them with a count of one. The ten biggest clones cover under 5% of the sample. Sequenced material: CD8+ T cells sorted from blood. The receptors were gathered from a human donor in good health.

The V call is TRBV7-9, the J call TRBJ2-5; D could derive from TRBD1 or TRBD2 (5 bases each). The CDR3 runs 16 residues. V was clipped by 6 bases and J by 3 bases, with 20 bases between them. Germline CDR1 is SEHNR and CDR2 is FQNEAQ (reference sequence). The CDR3 loop is CASSSTRDGSKETQYF. DNA for the CDR3: TGTGCCAGCAGTAGTACTCGGGACGGGTCCAAAGAGACCCAGTACTTC.

The chain combines TRBV5-1 with TRBJ2-7; D unresolved. V lost 0 bases to trimming and J lost 6 bases, with 10 bases between them. The germline gives CDR1 SGHRS, CDR2 YFSETQ. The CDR3 extends over 13 amino acids. CDR3 region: CASSLVGGSEQYF. The CDR3 DNA reads TGCGCCAGCAGCTTGGTAGGTGGCAGCGAGCAGTACTTC.

The chain combines TRBV15 with TRBJ2-3; 11 nucleotides match TRBD2. The length of the CDR3 is 16 residues. Trimming cost V 5 bases and J 3 bases; bases outside gene matches: 7. The V gene's germline CDR1 is LNHNV and CDR2 YYDKDF (reference sequence). The chain's CDR3 is CATSPQASGGTDTQYF. DNA for the CDR3: TGTGCCACCAGCCCCCAAGCTAGCGGGGGGACAGATACGCAGTATTTT.

The chain has TRBV5-1 and TRBJ1-2; D unclear. CDR3 length: 14 residues. V lost 0 bases and J lost 8, with 14 bases in between. Germline assignment: CDR1 SGHRS and CDR2 YFSETQ. The CDR3, as DNA: TGCGCCAGCAGCTTGGCCGGTTGGCGCGGGGGCTACACCTTC. The encoded protein is CASSLAGWRGGYTF.

V usage is TRBV29-1 and J usage is TRBJ2-3; maybe TRBD2 (6 bases). The CDR3 contains 14 residues. The ends were cut back, 3 bases at V and 4 bases at J, with 14 bases in the middle. Per the germline V gene, CDR1 is SQVTM and CDR2 is ANQGSEA. Here the CDR3 reads CSVEGPGGADTQYF. CDR3 in DNA: TGCAGCGTTGAGGGTCCCGGGGGTGCAGATACGCAGTATTTT.

The V gene is TRBV4-1, the J gene TRBJ1-2; D is undetermined. CDR1 and CDR2 (germline): MGHRA, YSYEKL. This CDR3 is 13 amino acids long. V dropped 4 bases and J dropped 4 bases, with 10 bases sitting between them. This CDR3 reads CASSPDGPYGYTF. DNA for the CDR3: TGCGCCAGCAGCCCGGACGGACCCTATGGCTACACCTTC.

V gene TRBV29-1 combines with J gene TRBJ1-1; D uncertain. This CDR3 spans 12 amino acids. Germline V gene sequence: CDR1 SQVTM, CDR2 ANQGSEA. V was clipped by 4 bases and J by 2 bases, with 8 bases between them. The CDR3 is CSVVEDNTEAFF. The CDR3 DNA follows: TGCAGCGTTGTTGAGGATAACACTGAAGCTTTCTTT.

The chain has TRBV7-9 and TRBJ2-3; a weak D match, TRBD2 (5 bases). The V gene lost 3 bases and the J gene lost 2 bases, with 9 bases spanning the gap. The CDR3 is made up of 14 amino acids. Looked up from germline, CDR1 is SEHNR and CDR2 is FQNEAQ (reference sequence). This CDR3 reads CASSFRGDTDTQYF. CDR3 coding DNA: TGTGCCAGCAGCTTTCGGGGTGACACAGATACGCAGTATTTT.

V and J are TRBV6-5 and TRBJ2-1, with TRBD1 identical over 8 bases. This CDR3 has 15 amino acids. J was trimmed by 5 bases and V by 0 bases; bases with no gene match: 3. The germline gives CDR1 MNHEY, CDR2 SVGAGI. The CDR3, as DNA: TGTGCCAGCAGTTACTCCGGGACAGGACACAATGAGCAGTTCTTC. Residues: CASSYSGTGHNEQFF.

The rearrangement links TRBV7-9 to TRBJ2-7; D perhaps matches TRBD2 (7 bases). Trimming pared 4 bases from V and 6 bases from J, leaving 16 bases between. This CDR3 has 14 amino acids. Germline V gene data show CDR1 as SEHNR and CDR2 as FQNEAQ (reference sequence). CDR3 amino acids: CASSSPRGAVEQYF. CDR3 nucleotide sequence: TGTGCCAGCAGCTCCCCACGGGGGGCGGTCGAGCAGTACTTC.

V gene TRBV4-1 combines with J gene TRBJ2-1; the D is unclear. CDR1 MGHRA and CDR2 YSYEKL come from the germline V gene. This CDR3 is built from 13 residues. V dropped 6 bases and J dropped 5 bases, with 11 bases sitting between them. The CDR3 protein is CASRDPINNEQFF. Here the CDR3 DNA reads TGCGCCAGCAGGGACCCTATCAACAATGAGCAGTTCTTC.

The gene calls are TRBV6-5 and TRBJ1-2; D possibly corresponds to TRBD1 (6 bases). Trimming removed 6 bases from V and 10 bases from J, with 21 bases in between. Germline V gene sequence: CDR1 MNHEY, CDR2 SVGAGI. The CDR3 is 14 residues long. This CDR3 reads CASRDNRDIRDYTF. The CDR3 DNA follows: TGTGCCAGCAGGGACAACCGGGACATCCGAGACTACACCTTC.

The chain recombines TRBV2 with TRBJ1-6, with TRBD1 identical over 8 bases. After removal of 3 bases from V and 6 bases from J, the junction contained 1 base not matched to a gene. CDR1 SNHLY and CDR2 FYNNEI come from the germline V gene. This CDR3 contains 14 residues. CDR3 in amino acids: CASSEQGANSPLHF. The CDR3 coding sequence is TGTGCCAGCAGTGAGCAGGGGGCTAATTCACCCCTCCACTTT.

This clone was observed a few times. The V gene is TRBV7-2, the J gene TRBJ2-3; TRBD2 matches 8 bases. CDR1 is SGHTA, CDR2 FQGNSA, per germline. Trimming at V came to 5 bases and at J to 4 bases, leaving 11 bases not matched to a gene. This CDR3 has 16 amino acids. The CDR3 is CASSQDGTSGSDTQYF. In DNA form, the CDR3 reads TGTGCCAGCAGCCAAGATGGAACTAGCGGTTCAGATACGCAGTATTTT.

Only a few counts were recorded for this clone. The CDR3, as DNA: TGTGCCAGCAGGATCACTGAAGCTTTCTTT. Protein: CASRITEAFF. This chain joins TRBV2 and TRBJ1-1; no clear D gene. The CDR3 consists of 10 residues. V was trimmed by 6 bases and J by 4 bases, leaving 3 bases between them. Germline values: CDR1 SNHLY, CDR2 FYNNEI.

The chain combines TRBV29-1 with TRBJ1-2; 8 bases line up with TRBD1. The CDR3 consists of 11 residues. V lost 6 bases and J lost 6; bases outside the gene matches: 3. CDR1 SQVTM and CDR2 ANQGSEA come from the germline V gene. The CDR3 loop is CSVTDRDGYTF. The CDR3 region has the DNA TGCAGCGTAACGGACAGGGATGGCTACACCTTC. Together with reference TRBV29-1 and TRBJ1-2, the CDR3 gives the full variable domain: SAVISQKPSRDICQRGTSLTIQCQVDSQVTMMFWYRQQPGQSLTLIATANQGSEATYESGFVIDKFPISRPNLTFSTLTVSNMSPEDSSIYLCSVTDRDGYTFGSGTRLTVV.

This chain joins TRBV11-1 and TRBJ2-5; 8 bases are shared with TRBD1. This CDR3 is built from 13 residues. CDR1 and CDR2 from the germline V gene are SGHAT and FQDESV (reference sequence). V lost 8 bases and J lost 1; bases outside the gene matches: 3. CDR3 protein: CASVTGGQETQYF. In DNA form, the CDR3 reads TGTGCCAGCGTTACAGGGGGCCAAGAGACCCAGTACTTC.

The chain couples TRBV5-1 to TRBJ1-2, with unresolved D. V lost 5 bases and J 4 bases, leaving 12 bases between the germline ends. The CDR3 is 13 amino acids. Germline assignment: CDR1 SGHRS and CDR2 YFSETQ. CDR3 sequence: CASRAAGGYGYTF. Written as DNA, the CDR3 is TGCGCCAGCAGGGCGGCTGGTGGCTATGGCTACACCTTC.

The table lists this clone with a few counts. The junction does not match germline at one end; this may be a read error. The CDR3 spells CASSTDSPTSHPTNF. The CDR3 DNA reads TGTGCCAGCAGCACCGACAGCCCCACTTCACATCCCACAAACTTC. The V and J genes are TRBV28 and TRBJ2-7; weak D call: TRBD1 (5 bases). This CDR3 has 15 residues. Germline values: CDR1 MDHEN, CDR2 SYDVKM.

The chain carries TRBV9 and TRBJ2-3, with D unclear. Germline V lookup: CDR1 SGDLS, CDR2 YYNGEE. V lost 3 bases and J lost 1, with 6 bases in between. The CDR3 length is 13 residues. CDR3: CASSEPGTDTQYF. The CDR3 DNA is TGTGCCAGCAGCGAGCCAGGCACAGATACGCAGTATTTT.

V usage is TRBV30 and J usage is TRBJ2-2; a possible D gene is TRBD2 (5 bases). Germline loops: CDR1 GTSNPN, CDR2 SVGIG (reference sequence). V was clipped by 3 bases and J by 6 bases, with 17 bases between them. The CDR3 is made up of 15 amino acids. The DNA for the CDR3 is TGTGCCTGGAGCTCCACCGGGGATTGGTCCGGGGAGCTGTTTTTT. As protein: CAWSSTGDWSGELFF.

This clone was observed a handful of times. The V and J genes are TRBV4-1 and TRBJ1-1; D call uncertain. Between the trimmed V and J ends, which lost 0 bases and 0 bases, there was a span of 5 bases. The germline V gene encodes CDR1 MGHRA and CDR2 YSYEKL. The CDR3 runs to 14 residues. CDR3 sequence reads: CASSQDAMNTEAFF. The CDR3 DNA reads TGCGCCAGCAGCCAAGACGCGATGAACACTGAAGCTTTCTTT.

The chain is built from TRBV27 and TRBJ2-1, with 10 bases that match TRBD1. Germline assignment: CDR1 MNHEY and CDR2 SMNVEV (reference sequence). V was clipped by 4 bases and J by 6 bases; unmatched bases: 6. The CDR3 spans 15 residues. The CDR3 is CASSYVGQGCNEQFF. In nucleotides, the CDR3 is TGTGCCAGCAGTTATGTGGGACAGGGGTGCAATGAGCAGTTCTTC.

The CDR3 region has the DNA TGCGCCAGCAGCCAGGGTGGACAGGGCGGCCCGAACACTGAAGCTTTCTTT. This translates into CASSQGGQGGPNTEAFF. The chain is built from TRBV4-1 and TRBJ1-1, with 8 bases lining up with TRBD1. The junction had 10 bases not matched to a gene; V was cut back by 3 bases and J by 1 base. The length of the CDR3 is 17 residues. The germline gives CDR1 MGHRA, CDR2 YSYEKL.

There are many counts of this clone. The chain carries TRBV7-9 and TRBJ2-4; perhaps D is TRBD1 or TRBD2 (6 bases each). The germline gives CDR1 SEHNR, CDR2 FQNEAQ (reference sequence). The CDR3 runs to 14 residues. V was cut by 4 bases and J by 3 bases, with 10 bases left in between. Written as DNA, the CDR3 is TGTGCCAGCAGCTCCCGGGGGCACAAAAACATTCAGTACTTC. This codes for CASSSRGHKNIQYF.

The rearrangement links TRBV7-8 to TRBJ2-2; either TRBD1 or TRBD2 may supply D (5 bases each). The CDR3 spans 15 residues. The V gene's germline CDR1 is SGHVS and CDR2 FQNEAQ. Deletions cut 3 bases from V and 0 bases from J, with 8 bases between. CDR3 DNA: TGTGCCAGCAGCTTGGGGGAGACGAACACCGGGGAGCTGTTTTTT. This codes for CASSLGETNTGELFF.